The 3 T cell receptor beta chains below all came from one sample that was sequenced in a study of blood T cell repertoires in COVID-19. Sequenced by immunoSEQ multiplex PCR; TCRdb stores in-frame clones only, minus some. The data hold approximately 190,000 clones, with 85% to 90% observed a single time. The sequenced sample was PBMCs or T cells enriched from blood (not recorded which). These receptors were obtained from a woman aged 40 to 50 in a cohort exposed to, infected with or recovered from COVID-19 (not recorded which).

This chain's CDR3 is CASSILHRQKSYEQYF. In nucleotides, the CDR3 is TGCGCCAGCAGCATCCTCCACCGACAGAAATCCTACGAGCAGTACTTC. V is TRBV5-1 and J is TRBJ2-7, with D possibly being TRBD1 (5 bases). The germline CDR1 and CDR2 sequences are SGHRS and YFSETQ. The germline V and J ends were trimmed by 4 bases and 1 base, with 18 bases remaining between them. This CDR3 has 16 amino acids. Together with reference TRBV5-1 and TRBJ2-7, the CDR3 gives the full variable domain: KAGVTQTPRYLIKTRGQQVTLSCSPISGHRSVSWYQQTPGQGLQFLFEYFSETQRNKGNFPGRFSGRQFSNSRSEMNVSTLELGDSALYLCASSILHRQKSYEQYFGPGTRLTVT.

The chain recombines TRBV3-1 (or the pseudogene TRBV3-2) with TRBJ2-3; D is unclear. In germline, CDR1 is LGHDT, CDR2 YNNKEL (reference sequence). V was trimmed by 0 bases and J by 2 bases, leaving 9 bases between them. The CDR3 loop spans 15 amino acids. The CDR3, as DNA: TGTGCCAGCAGCCAAGATCCCAGGTCCACAGATACGCAGTATTTT. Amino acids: CASSQDPRSTDTQYF.

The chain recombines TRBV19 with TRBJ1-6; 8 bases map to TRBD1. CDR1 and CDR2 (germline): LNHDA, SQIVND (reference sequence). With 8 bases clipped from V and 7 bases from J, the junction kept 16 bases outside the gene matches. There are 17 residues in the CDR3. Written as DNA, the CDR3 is TGTGCCAGTTCGGACAGGGACAGGCCTAAGCGGAATTCACCCCTCCACTTT. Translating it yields CASSDRDRPKRNSPLHF.